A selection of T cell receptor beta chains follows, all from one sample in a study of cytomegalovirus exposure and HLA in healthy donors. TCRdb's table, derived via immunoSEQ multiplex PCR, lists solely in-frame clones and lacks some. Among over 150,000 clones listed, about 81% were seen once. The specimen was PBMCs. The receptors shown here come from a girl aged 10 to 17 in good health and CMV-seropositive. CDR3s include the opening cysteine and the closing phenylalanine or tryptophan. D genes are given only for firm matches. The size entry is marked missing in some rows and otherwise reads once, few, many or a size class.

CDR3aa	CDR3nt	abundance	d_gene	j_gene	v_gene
CASSAHGRHDYGYTF	TGTGCCAGCAGCGCCCATGGGAGGCATGACTATGGCTACACCTTC	-	-	TRBJ1-2	TRBV7-9
CASRWGGYSYNEQFF	TGTGCCAGCAGATGGGGAGGGTACTCCTACAATGAGCAGTTCTTC	-	TRBD2	TRBJ2-1	TRBV6-5
CASSYAGVELFF	TGTGCCAGCAGTTACGCGGGGGTGGAACTGTTTTTT	-	-	TRBJ1-4	TRBV6-6
CASSDGLPVPYEQYF	TGTGCCAGCAGTGACGGTTTGCCGGTCCCCTACGAGCAGTACTTC	-	-	TRBJ2-7	TRBV6-1
CASRSQSHYEQYF	TGTGCCAGCAGATCACAGTCCCACTACGAGCAGTACTTC	-	-	TRBJ2-7	TRBV2
CASRRDYGYTF	TGTGCCAGCAGGAGGGACTATGGCTACACCTTC	-	-	TRBJ1-2	TRBV6-1
CASIRDRGSGETQYF	TGTGCCAGCATCCGGGACAGGGGGTCCGGAGAGACCCAGTACTTC	-	TRBD1	TRBJ2-5	TRBV7-9
CASSGSTGGAKMNTEAFF	TGTGCCAGCAGTGGATCGACAGGGGGCGCGAAGATGAACACTGAAGCTTTCTTT	-	TRBD1	TRBJ1-1	TRBV2
CASSPSANEQFF	TGTGCCAGCAGCCCCAGCGCCAATGAGCAGTTCTTC	once	-	TRBJ2-1	TRBV7-9
CASSPELAGYYEQYF	TGTGCCAGCAGTCCGGAGCTAGCGGGATACTACGAGCAGTACTTC	-	TRBD2	TRBJ2-7	TRBV28
CSPLRPSVF	TGCAGTCCCCTGAGGCCAAGCGTCTTC	-	-	TRBJ2-7	TRBV20-1
CASSKARGTDEQFF	TGTGCCAGCAGCAAAGCCAGGGGGACCGATGAGCAGTTCTTC	once	TRBD1	TRBJ2-1	TRBV11-2
CASSRGTGFPEQYF	TGTGCCAGCAGTCGAGGGACAGGGTTCCCCGAGCAGTACTTC	-	TRBD1	TRBJ2-7	TRBV28
CASSEFSGVYNEQFF	TGTGCCAGCAGTGAATTTTCGGGAGTCTACAATGAGCAGTTCTTC	-	-	TRBJ2-1	TRBV25-1
CASSLPRGGLGGELFF	TGTGCCAGCAGTTTGCCGCGGGGGGGGCTTGGCGGGGAGCTGTTTTTT	few	TRBD2	TRBJ2-2	TRBV28
CAIRKGQVADTQYF	TGTGCCATCAGAAAAGGACAAGTGGCAGATACGCAGTATTTT	once	-	TRBJ2-3	TRBV10-3
CASSVSSRAYEQYF	TGTGCCAGCAGCGTGTCCAGTCGGGCCTACGAGCAGTACTTC	-	-	TRBJ2-7	TRBV9
CASSFPTARVWGYTF	TGTGCCAGCAGCTTCCCCACAGCCAGGGTCTGGGGCTACACCTTC	-	-	TRBJ1-2	TRBV11-2
CASGPQASPNQPQHF	TGTGCCAGCGGCCCCCAGGCGTCCCCCAATCAGCCCCAGCATTTT	-	-	TRBJ1-5	TRBV2
CASQVGQGARENYGYTF	TGTGCCAGCCAAGTCGGGCAGGGGGCGCGGGAAAACTATGGCTACACCTTC	-	TRBD1	TRBJ1-2	TRBV2
CASSFGTGAGDTQYF	TGTGCCAGCAGTTTCGGCACAGGGGCTGGAGATACGCAGTATTTT	-	TRBD1	TRBJ2-3	TRBV27
CASSWGQGEAFF	TGCGCCAGCAGCTGGGGACAGGGTGAAGCTTTCTTT	-	TRBD1	TRBJ1-1	TRBV5-1
CASSFLNTIYF	TGTGCCAGCAGTTTTCTCAACACCATATATTTT	once	-	TRBJ1-3	TRBV6-5
CASSLLVRRSRYGYTF	TGCGCCAGCAGTCTCCTCGTACGGAGGAGTCGCTATGGCTACACCTTC	-	-	TRBJ1-2	TRBV23-1
CASSQGGQAYEQYF	TGCGCCAGCAGCCAAGGGGGACAAGCCTACGAGCAGTACTTC	-	-	TRBJ2-7	TRBV4-3